The present T cell receptor (beta chain) was sequenced within a study of CD8 T cells in Susac syndrome. Random hexamers were used to reverse transcribe roughly 0.45 to 1 ug of RNA. TCRdb passed the immunoSEQ multiplex PCR reads through MiXCR, listing each CDR3 protein once. Of 250,000 to 300,000 distinct CDR3 sequences listed, 75% to 85% are singletons. Sequencing targeted TCR beta in blood CD8+ and CD4+ T cells. Trimming shortened V by 4 bases and J by 0 bases, and 14 bases separated the two germline ends. This CDR3 comprises 16 residues. Germline V gene sequence: CDR1 SGHRS, CDR2 YFSETQ. This chain connects TRBV5-1 to TRBJ2-1, with a possible D match to TRBD2 (5 bases). What was sequenced was CD8+ T cells from PBMCs. This clonotype originated in a human donor with multiple sclerosis. The CDR3 spells CASSDWESSSYNEQFF. CDR3 coding DNA: TGCGCCAGCAGCGACTGGGAGTCGAGCTCCTACAATGAGCAGTTCTTC.